This record looks at one TCR beta chain sequence and its context. Its antigen is currently not known. No quality values exist for individual bases; no much larger clone is one base distant. This sample is drawn from a study of blood T cell repertoires in COVID-19 (dated by TCRdb to the early 2020s). In the study overall: The collaborator samples originated in the United States, Italy and Spain and spanned the acute and convalescent phases of COVID-19. The prospective study material was composed of cDNA or gDNA derived from T cells, B-cell-depleted T cells, or PBMCs. Deeply sampled blood TCRbeta repertoires from subjects exposed to, actively infected with, or recovered from COVID-19 were included in the dataset. The repertoires were made available in a free public database intended to serve as a resource for research on the immune response to SARS-CoV-2. Samples came from the ongoing ImmuneRACE study (first 160 participants) plus 1,254 subjects from 6 global collaborators. Nearly every sample came with metadata listing a de-identified subject ID, COVID-19 status, age in years and sex. Where available, HLA class I and class II types were obtained from metadata supplied by the sample provider rather than from assay-based typing. The paper as a whole reports these results and caveats: How much clinical and demographic metadata was included differed by source and by participant, and the metadata was provided uncurated.

TCRbeta CDR3 regions were amplified from genomic DNA using the immunoSEQ Assay, a bias-controlled multiplex PCR. The paper's data handling went like this. The number of nucleated cells in each sample was estimated from the amplification of reference gene primers within the assay. To quantify the absolute abundance of each unique TCRbeta CDR3 rearrangement, sequence reads were collapsed and filtered. For each sample, productive Simpson clonality was calculated by taking the square root of Simpson's diversity index across productive rearrangements. The table was pulled from immuneACCESS by TCRdb, which kept in-frame rearrangements only. Such tables lose some clones; where checked, under half of the loss comes from unresolved V genes, and the rest has no known cause. V, J and clone size are those of that table, while D and trimming were read from the DNA. The sample records 250,000 to 350,000 clones, roughly 87% of which are singletons. The ten largest make up about 1% of the sample.

In the prospective study, participants were about 18 to 95 years old, resided in fewer than 25 geographic areas of the United States, and were enrolled through a virtual design. Cohort assignment in the prospective study relied on participant-reported clinical history from a screening survey and a study questionnaire. Recovered participants in ImmuneRACE Cohort 3 were defined as having two consecutive negative NP/OP PCR tests, clearance from a healthcare professional, or resolution of symptoms. In the prospective study, whole blood, serum and a nasopharyngeal or oropharyngeal swab were collected from each participant by mobile phlebotomists. Additional blood draws and questionnaires over an approximately two-month period could optionally be provided by prospective study participants. Blood samples from the prospective study were shipped frozen or at room temperature prior to DNA extraction. The germline V gene (reference sequence) gives CDR1 as DFQATT and CDR2 as SNEGSKA. Trimming leaves V shorter by 3 bases and J shorter by 5 bases, with the junction holding 8 bases beyond the gene matches. Counted from cysteine to phenylalanine, this CDR3 has 14 amino acids. Only the CDR3 DNA is retained, 42 bases long and in frame from the first base.

Sequences were obtained from PBMCs or T cells enriched from blood (not recorded which). The sequence is built from TRBV20-1 and TRBJ1-2; 8 nucleotides in the junction match TRBD1. This sequence was found in a woman in her twenties or thirties who had recovered from COVID-19. At the DNA level, the sequence is TGCAGTGCTAGTACGGGACAGGACTTATATGGCTACACCTTC. This yields the protein CSASTGQDLYGYTF.